This TCR beta chain originates from a study of molecular identifiers for immune sequencing clone quantification (dated 2018 in TCRdb). Study-level background: For a replicate experiment, RNA from roughly 20,000 or 100,000 naive CD8 T cells was divided into five aliquots, and four of the five aliquots were sequenced. This methods study benchmarked molecular-identifier clustering-based TCR repertoire sequencing (MIDCIRS) and TCR RNA copy counting, using CD8 T cells to do so. The full study reports these points: The sizes of highly expanded clones could end up underestimated when identical TCR molecules share a barcode. Spiked-in Jurkat TCR RNA (approximately 9 copies' worth), which is not part of the donor repertoire, was contained in the naive libraries. Modeling gave 3 to 3.5 recovered TCR RNA copies per cell versus around 10 by digital PCR, implying roughly 30% capture efficiency. Spiked-in Jurkat TCR RNA equivalent to a single cell was reported to be detectable even among 980,000 or so naive CD8 T cells. Clones above 20 RNA copies held over 99% of molecules in CMV-specific effector cells but under 1% in naive cells. When barcode sub-clustering was left out, chimeric consensus sequences inflated TCR diversity, with chimeras reaching as high as 47%.

With regard to this clonotype: Its antigen is not yet known. A much larger clone sits a single nucleotide away, making a read error possible.

Libraries of naive CD8 T cells were built from about 20,000 to 1,000,000 sorted cells, with 10%, 30% or 50% of the purified RNA used. On a BD FACSAria II, naive CD8 T cells were FACS-sorted as CD8+CD4-CCR7+CD45RA+ and collected into RLT Plus buffer. To test detection sensitivity, Jurkat RNA equivalent to more than 8 TCR copies was spiked into samples of roughly 20,000-1,100,000 naive CD8 T cells. Enrichment of CD8 T cells was performed with RosetteSep CD8+ T Cell Enrichment Cocktail and Ficoll-Paque, after which ACK red cell lysis was carried out. The library was made by PCR. TCRdb shows the sequencer as NextSeq 500. Bulk TCR libraries were generated as previously described, with the TCR primers listed in Table S5 used. Total RNA was purified with the Qiagen AllPrep DNA/RNA kit. Reads from multiple sequencing runs of the same library were pooled before analysis. On the study's bioinformatics: Reads were retained only if their TCR constant sequence matched exactly, and those retained reads were trimmed to 150 nt and grouped according to their 12-nt molecular barcodes. Reads in each barcode group were sub-clustered using a 15% Levenshtein threshold, and a quality-weighted consensus sequence was built for each RNA molecule. Non-functional sequences were removed, as were lower-count sequences one edit away from another. Barcode sub-clusters with fewer than 20% of the maximum read count were removed, based on fitting two negative binomial distributions. TCRdb cleaned the public reads at Q25 with fastp, built clones with MiXCR and kept in-frame beta chains. Identical CDR3 proteins give one entry, which carries the most common genes and DNA. The V and J calls shown here were made by TCRdb, not taken from the authors' results. This sample comprises a few hundred thousand distinct CDR3 sequences, about 25% of them detected only once. The ten largest account for around 0.76% of the sample.

The CDR1 and CDR2 encoded by the germline V gene are SGHTA and FQGNSA. The CDR3 numbers 19 residues from cysteine through phenylalanine. Only CDR3 DNA is held: 57 bases, read in frame from base 1. At the junction V is shortened by 5 bases and J by 2 bases; bases outside the gene matches: 19. The V and J genes are TRBV7-2 and TRBJ2-5; 8 bases in the junction line up with TRBD1. The sequencing input was naive CD8+ T cells from blood, with Jurkat cell RNA spiked in. The cell subset or site label, read with the paper, signifies: FACS-sorted CD8+CD4-CCR7+CD45RA+ naive T cells. The TCR comes from a human donor in good health. Some libraries in this study had Jurkat cell RNA spiked in. CDR3 loop: CASSVIRTGSFQVQETQYF. In nucleotides, the sequence is TGTGCCAGCAGCGTGATTCGGACAGGGTCATTCCAGGTTCAAGAGACCCAGTACTTC.